This passage covers 6 T cell receptor beta chains from one sample sequenced in a study of blood T cell repertoires in COVID-19. Some clones are missing from TCRdb's copy, which holds only in-frame ones; the method was immunoSEQ multiplex PCR. Of 250,000 to 400,000 clones listed, almost 90% are singletons. The source material was peripheral blood. These receptors were collected from a woman aged 30 to 39 with COVID-19, enrolled during active disease.

The chain combines TRBV28 with TRBJ1-2; 11 bases map to TRBD1. The V segment lost 5 bases and the J segment 4 bases; nucleotides outside the gene matches: 6. The CDR3 sequence is 15 residues long. Germline assignment: CDR1 MDHEN and CDR2 SYDVKM. The CDR3 DNA reads TGTGCCAGCAGTCGGACAGGGGGCGTCGGCTATGGCTACACCTTC. Its protein is CASSRTGGVGYGYTF.

V and J are TRBV2 and TRBJ2-3, with D tentatively TRBD2 (6 bases). The CDR3 has 16 amino acids. The V gene's germline CDR1 is SNHLY and CDR2 FYNNEI. V lost 3 bases and J 0 bases, leaving 13 bases between the germline ends. CDR3 DNA sequence: TGTGCCAGCAGTGACGGGAGCGGCCCTAGCACAGATACGCAGTATTTT. Its translation: CASSDGSGPSTDTQYF. Complete variable domain (other parts from reference TRBV2 and TRBJ2-3): EPEVTQTPSHQVTQMGQEVILRCVPISNHLYFYWYRQILGQKVEFLVSFYNNEISEKSEIFDDQFSVERPDGSNFTLKIRSTKLEDSAMYFCASSDGSGPSTDTQYFGPGTRLTVL.

This chain connects TRBV6-4 to TRBJ1-1, with TRBD1 as a possible D gene (5 bases). The CDR3 is made up of 13 amino acids. Between the trimmed V and J ends, which lost 5 bases and 4 bases, there was a span of 11 bases. The germline V gene encodes CDR1 MRHNA and CDR2 SNTAGT. In DNA, the CDR3 is TGTGCCAGCAGTTCCGACGGGGGCACTGAAGCTTTCTTT. This gives the protein CASSSDGGTEAFF.

V gene TRBV27 combines with J gene TRBJ2-7; maybe TRBD2 (5 bases). CDR3 length: 12 amino acids. From germline, CDR1 is MNHEY and CDR2 SMNVEV (reference sequence). V lost 8 bases and J 6 bases, leaving 14 bases between the germline ends. CDR3 sequence (DNA): TGTGCCAGCGGGAGTGGGATAAGCGAGCAGTACTTC. Encoded protein: CASGSGISEQYF.

The table lists this clone with many counts. The chain uses TRBV5-8 and TRBJ2-7; no clear D. From germline, CDR1 is SGHTS and CDR2 YDEGEE. CDR3 length equals 13 residues. The V and J ends lost 1 base and 4 bases respectively, with 9 bases between them. DNA for the CDR3: TGTGCCAGCAGCTTGAATTACCTATACGAGCAGTACTTC. It yields the protein CASSLNYLYEQYF.

This chain connects TRBV7-9 to TRBJ2-2, with TRBD1 matching over 9 bases. This CDR3 is 16 amino acids long. CDR1 and CDR2 from the germline V gene are SEHNR and FQNEAQ (reference sequence). The V gene end was trimmed by 5 bases and the J gene end by 0 bases; junction bases not matched to a gene: 4. DNA for the CDR3: TGTGCCAGCAGCGAACAGGGGGCTTCGAACACCGGGGAGCTGTTTTTT. The encoded protein is CASSEQGASNTGELFF. The full variable domain, completed using reference TRBV7-9 and TRBJ2-2, is DTGVSQNPRHKITKRGQNVTFRCDPISEHNRLYWYRQTLGQGPEFLTYFQNEAQLEKSRLLSDRFSAERPKGSFSTLEIQRTEQGDSAMYLCASSEQGASNTGELFFGEGSRLTVL.